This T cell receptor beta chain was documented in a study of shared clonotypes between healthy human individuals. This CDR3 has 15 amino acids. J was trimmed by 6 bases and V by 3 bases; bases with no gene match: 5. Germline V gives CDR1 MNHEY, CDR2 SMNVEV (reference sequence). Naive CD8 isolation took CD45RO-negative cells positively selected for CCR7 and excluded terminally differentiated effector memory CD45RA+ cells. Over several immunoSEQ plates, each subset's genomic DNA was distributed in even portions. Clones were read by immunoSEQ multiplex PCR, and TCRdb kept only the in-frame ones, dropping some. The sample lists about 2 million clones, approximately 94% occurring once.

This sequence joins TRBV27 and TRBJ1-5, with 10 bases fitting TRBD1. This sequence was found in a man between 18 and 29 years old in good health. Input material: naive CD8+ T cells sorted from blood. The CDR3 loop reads CASSLLGTGVQPQHF. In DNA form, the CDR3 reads TGTGCCAGCAGTTTGTTGGGGACAGGGGTTCAGCCCCAGCATTTT.